This paragraph reports one T cell receptor (beta chain). The antigen is not known. The record originates from a study of T-cell memory formation after mild COVID-19. Study information: TCR clusters largely stayed donor specific. Study observations and caveats: There was no confirmation that second-wave clones peaking on day 37 were SARS-CoV-2 specific. From day 15 to 85, contracting clones were balanced between CD4 and CD8, whereas later expanders leaned toward CD4+.

The CDR3 loop spans 15 amino acids. Germline CDR1 is SEHNR and CDR2 is FQNEAQ (reference sequence). V shed 4 bases and J shed 5 bases, with 17 bases lying between them. MiXCR was run by TCRdb on the 5' RACE reads, yielding one entry per CDR3 protein. The data show some 320,000 distinct CDR3 sequences, more than 15% seen once. The sample consisted of PBMCs or a T cell subset sorted from them (not recorded which). V is TRBV7-9 and J is TRBJ1-1; D not certain. This receptor was obtained from a man between 18 and 35 years old who had mild COVID-19 (a few samples of this study predate the infection). Cell type and time point are not known. The CDR3 loop is CASSYTRARGTEAFF. CDR3 nucleotides: TGTGCCAGCAGCTACACTCGGGCGAGAGGGACTGAAGCTTTCTTT.